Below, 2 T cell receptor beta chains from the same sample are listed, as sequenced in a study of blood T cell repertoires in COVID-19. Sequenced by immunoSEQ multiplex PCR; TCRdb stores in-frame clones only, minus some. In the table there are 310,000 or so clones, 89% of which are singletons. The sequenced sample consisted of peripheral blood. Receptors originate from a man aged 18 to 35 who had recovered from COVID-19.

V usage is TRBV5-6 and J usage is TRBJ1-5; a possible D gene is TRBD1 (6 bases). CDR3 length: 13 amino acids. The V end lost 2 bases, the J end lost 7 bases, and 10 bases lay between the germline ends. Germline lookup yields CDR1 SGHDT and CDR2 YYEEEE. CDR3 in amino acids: CASSLNRVQPQHF. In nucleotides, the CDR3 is TGTGCCAGCAGCTTAAACAGGGTACAGCCCCAGCATTTT.

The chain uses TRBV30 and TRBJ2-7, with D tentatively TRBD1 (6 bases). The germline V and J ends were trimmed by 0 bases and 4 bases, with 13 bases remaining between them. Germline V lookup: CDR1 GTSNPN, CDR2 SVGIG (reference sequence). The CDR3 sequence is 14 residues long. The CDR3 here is CAWSVQGGYYEQYF. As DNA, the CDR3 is TGTGCCTGGAGTGTACAGGGCGGGTATTACGAGCAGTACTTC.